Below, one T cell receptor (beta chain) is given with its context. The antigen remains unidentified. These data originate in a study of T cells in Graves' hyperthyroidism and ophthalmopathy. For the study at large: The authors collected peripheral blood at initial diagnosis, before any treatment. Regarding the study as a whole: Blood also showed most of the thyroid clonotypes that were expanded above 0.001.

Regions amplified from RNA transcripts were the TCR beta CDR3 regions. The HTBI set primed first-round TCR CDR3 RT-PCR. TCRdb passed the multiplex PCR reads through MiXCR, listing each CDR3 protein once. The sample has 310,000 or so distinct CDR3 sequences; 15% to 20% are singletons. V was clipped by 3 bases and J by 6 bases, with 19 bases between them. Germline loops: CDR1 GTSNPN, CDR2 SVGIG (reference sequence). The CDR3 has 15 residues. The sample was blood. The source is a woman aged 55-75 years with Graves' ophthalmopathy. The chain carries TRBV30 and TRBJ2-3, with D possibly TRBD2 on 5 matching bases. CDR3 DNA sequence: TGTGCCTGGAGCTTAGACATAGCGAGCTGGGATACGCAGTATTTT. This gives the protein CAWSLDIASWDTQYF.